This paragraph covers one TCR beta chain sequence. This CDR3 has 16 residues. The germline gives CDR1 SGHNT, CDR2 YYREEE (reference sequence). The germline V and J ends were trimmed by 0 bases and 5 bases, with 15 bases remaining between them. The data stem from a study of blood T cell repertoires in COVID-19. Measured with immunoSEQ multiplex PCR; TCRdb has only the in-frame clones, and not every one. The data contain some 28,000 clones, roughly 87% of them seen just once; the ten biggest clones take up about a sixth. This clonotype originated in a human donor in a cohort sampled during active COVID-19. The V gene is TRBV5-4, the J gene TRBJ2-1; D not resolved. Specimen: peripheral blood. The CDR3, as DNA: TGTGCCAGCAGCTTGGGTGGGTCCCTAGGTAACAATGAGCAGTTCTTC. It yields the protein CASSLGGSLGNNEQFF.